At least ten counts were recorded for the clone carrying this T cell receptor (beta chain). The antigen remains unidentified. CDR3 length equals 11 residues. V lost 6 bases and J 5 bases, leaving 4 bases between the germline ends. CDR1 ENHRY and CDR2 SYGVKD come from the germline V gene. These data originate in a study of CD8+CD57+ T cells in acquired aplastic anemia. Study context: Sorted cells (CD4+ and CD8+) yielded DNA amounts that averaged about 3.1 ug. Healthy-donor CD4+ cells averaged about 10 million reads. The study's findings and limits: With respect to CD8+ Simpson's diversity, patients and controls did not differ significantly. Patients and controls had in common some 30 CD8+ CDR3 sequences.

Investigators profiled TCR beta VDJ and CDR3 from genomic DNA template. One entry per CDR3 protein, called by TCRdb with MiXCR from the reads. The sample shows about 160,000 distinct CDR3 sequences, around 40% of them seen only once. The sequenced material came from sorted CD4+, CD8+, or CD8+CD57+ T cells (not recorded which) from PBMCs. The clonotype comes from a human donor in good health. V gene TRBV10-3 combines with J gene TRBJ2-2; D is uncertain. Here the CDR3 DNA reads TGTGCCATCAGGGATACCGGGGAGCTGTTTTTT. As protein: CAIRDTGELFF.